This T cell receptor (beta chain) was documented in a study of T cell responses to AZD1222 COVID-19 vaccine (dated by TCRdb to about 2021). About the study as a whole: A total of 233 trial participants underwent TCR sequencing, of whom under 220 had received two doses of AZD1222 and 26 had received two doses of the MenACWY control vaccine. Trial participants were enrolled by age into subgroups of 18-55, 56-69 and 70-plus years, and 148, 28 and 57 TCR-sequenced participants, respectively, were included in these subgroups.

This clone was observed once. Its antigen is unknown. Base qualities are not provided; no much larger clone lies one nucleotide away. Overall study outcomes, separate from this receptor: The vaccine-associated CD4 TCRs covered the entire spike protein, and the dominant responses fell in regions 160-218 and 743-854. In the small 56-69-year group, the increase in depth fell short of significance, most likely because of low power. After two AZD1222 doses, both the breadth and the depth of spike-specific TCRs were significantly higher than at day 0 and than in MenACWY recipients. Because no day 14 peak-response samples were available, repertoires were characterized only after the peak T cell response. Epitopes outside the regions mutated in the B.1.351 and B.1.1.7 variants were reportedly recognized by nearly half of the unique spike-specific TCRs. Conclusions about previously exposed vaccinees were limited because only a handful of AZD1222 recipients were SARS-CoV-2 seropositive at baseline. Participants were mostly white British, with more females than males. The authors suggested clonal diversity may have been underestimated.

The CDR3 starts with the cysteine, ends with the phenylalanine, and has 15 residues. Only the CDR3 DNA is retained, 45 bases long and in frame from the first base. CDR1 DFQATT and CDR2 SNEGSKA were looked up in the germline V gene (reference sequence). The trim is 3 bases for V and 1 base for J, with a gap of 13 bases between the germline ends. The CDR3 regions of human TCRbeta chains were subjected to immunosequencing. From the authors' description of their analysis: Repertoire TCRs were checked for matches against a reference library of SARS-CoV-2-specific TCRs that had been generated using the MIRA antigen-specificity platform. Breadth was defined as the fraction of unique TCRs that were SARS-CoV-2-associated, and depth was defined as the fraction of total T cells that were SARS-CoV-2-associated. Using the MIRA data, each spike-specific TCR was assigned both to the spike region to which the TCR was reactive and to a CD4 or CD8 class. Log10-transformed breadth and depth values were compared by one-way ANOVA with Sidak's multiple comparisons tests. TCRdb obtained this table from immuneACCESS and retained in-frame rearrangements with V and J assigned. These tables miss some clones; where compared with another copy, unresolved V genes account for less than half of the shortfall, and the remainder is unexplained. V, J and clone size reflect that table, while D and trimming were determined from the DNA. The sample data list some 100,000 clones, and around 87% of these were observed just once. The ten biggest clones cover around 4.5% of the sample.

The time point label of this sample denotes: about 28 days (+/-7) after the second vaccine dose. AZD1222 recipients with second doses at about 4 weeks or about 12 weeks were pooled, because spike-specific TCR depth and breadth did not differ between schedules. Vaccinee samples came from UK trials COV001 and COV002, including a single-blind randomized controlled phase 2/3 trial of AZD1222 (ChAdOx1 nCoV-19) in healthy adults. Trial participant PBMC samples were collected at day 0 and day 28 after the second dose for TCRbeta chain sequencing. This chain joins TRBV20-1 to TRBJ1-3; confidence is insufficient to name the D gene. The receptor was isolated from an adult who received the AZD1222 COVID-19 vaccine. Sequencing was performed on peripheral blood, taken 28 days after the second AZD1222 dose. DNA sequence: TGCAGTGCTAGTAATGGCCGATCGTCTGGAAACACCATATATTTT. It codes for CSASNGRSSGNTIYF.